This T cell receptor (beta chain) stems from a study of blood T cell repertoires in COVID-19. As for the study in general: The samples span acute and convalescent COVID-19 from the United States, Italy and Spain. From T cells, B-cell-depleted T cells, or PBMCs came the material, which was cDNA or gDNA.

This clone occurred a few times. The CDR3 is 15 amino acids. V was shortened by 1 base and J by 4 bases, with 14 bases between the two germline ends. The V gene's germline CDR1 is MNHEY and CDR2 SVGEGT. As handled by the study authors: Using reference gene primer amplification, nucleated cell counts were estimated. Only in-frame clones appear in the TCRdb table, and some are missing; sequencing was by immunoSEQ multiplex PCR. The D gene and trimming were derived from the DNA, and the V and J assignments and clone size from that table. Of approximately 400,000 clones detected, roughly 86% appear once; the ten largest clones hold under 1.2%.

The genes are TRBV6-2 or TRBV6-3 and TRBJ2-7; no clear D gene. The sample was peripheral blood. The sequence derives from a human donor with acute or convalescent COVID-19. The donor label of this sample is uncertain. As DNA, the CDR3 is TGTGCCAGCAGTTACTGGCTTCATCCCCGATACGAGCAGTACTTC. It specifies CASSYWLHPRYEQYF.